The clone carrying this TCR beta chain has at least ten counts. Preparation of the TCRbeta library involved a method that used unique molecular identifiers. MiXCR was run by TCRdb on the PCR reads, yielding one entry per CDR3 protein. The sample lists more than 200,000 distinct CDR3 sequences, more than 20% occurring once. This entry belongs to a study of T-cell reconstitution after alpha-beta-depleted transplantation in children. Trimming removed 3 bases from V and 5 bases from J; junction bases left unmatched: 6. Germline V gene lookup returns CDR1 MDHEN and CDR2 SYDVKM. CDR3 length equals 16 residues.

The V call is TRBV28, the J call TRBJ2-5, with 13 bases that match TRBD2. The sequence was collected from a girl aged 2 to 10 with Fanconi anemia, due to receive a stem cell transplant. The sample here was PBMCs, taken before TCRalphabeta/CD19-depleted stem cell transplant. CDR3 in amino acids: CASSFPLLAGGETQYF. The CDR3 nucleotides are TGTGCCAGCAGTTTCCCCCTACTAGCGGGAGGGGAGACCCAGTACTTC.